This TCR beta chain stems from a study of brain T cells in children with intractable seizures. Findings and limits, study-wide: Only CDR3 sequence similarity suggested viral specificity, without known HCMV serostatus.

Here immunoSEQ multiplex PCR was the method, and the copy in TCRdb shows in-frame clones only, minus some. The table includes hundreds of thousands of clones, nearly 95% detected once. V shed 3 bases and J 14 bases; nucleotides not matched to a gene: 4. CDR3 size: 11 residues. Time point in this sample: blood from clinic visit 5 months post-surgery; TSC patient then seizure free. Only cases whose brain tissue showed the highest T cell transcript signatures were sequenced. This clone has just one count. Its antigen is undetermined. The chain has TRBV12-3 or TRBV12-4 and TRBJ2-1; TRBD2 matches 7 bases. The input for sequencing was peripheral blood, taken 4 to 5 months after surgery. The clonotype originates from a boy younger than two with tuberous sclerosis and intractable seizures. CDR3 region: CASSFGGFEFF. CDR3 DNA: TGTGCCAGCAGTTTCGGGGGGTTTGAGTTCTTC.